The 15 T cell receptor beta chains below were found in one sample sequenced in a study of blood T cell repertoires in COVID-19. Data came from immunoSEQ multiplex PCR; TCRdb stores just in-frame clones and leaves some out. The data contain 70,000 to 80,000 clones, roughly 84% of them singletons. The source material was peripheral blood. Receptors were obtained from an older man with acute or convalescent COVID-19.

Here the CDR3 DNA reads TGCGCCAGCAGCCAAGAGAGTATAAGGATTCGAGGGCAAGAGACCCAGTACTTC. Translated: CASSQESIRIRGQETQYF. The rearrangement joins TRBV4-1 to TRBJ2-5; a weak D match, TRBD2 (5 bases). Trimming shortened V by 0 bases and J by 2 bases, and 19 bases separated the two germline ends. The CDR3 has 18 amino acids. Looked up from germline, CDR1 is MGHRA and CDR2 is YSYEKL.

This clone was seen only a few times. The chain couples TRBV19 to TRBJ1-4; 7 nucleotides agree with TRBD1. Germline V gene lookup returns CDR1 LNHDA and CDR2 SQIVND (reference sequence). V lost 7 bases and J lost 6; bases outside the gene matches: 5. CDR3 size: 13 residues. As DNA, the CDR3 is TGTGCCAGTAAGGGGCAGGGGGATGAAAAACTGTTTTTT. Residues: CASKGQGDEKLFF.

V gene TRBV7-2 combines with J gene TRBJ2-5; no firm D call. Trimming took 0 bases from V and 4 from J, leaving 3 bases between them. This CDR3 comprises 12 residues. CDR1 and CDR2 from the germline V gene are SGHTA and FQGNSA. This CDR3 reads CASSLARETQYF. The CDR3, as DNA: TGTGCCAGCAGCTTAGCGCGAGAGACCCAGTACTTC.

This clone was found a few times. The CDR3 reads CATLSYSGANVLTF. Written as DNA, the CDR3 is TGTGCCACCCTATCCTATTCTGGGGCCAACGTCCTGACTTTC. The chain uses TRBV6-5 and TRBJ2-6; D gene ambiguous. This CDR3 has 14 residues. Deletions cut 10 bases from V and 1 base from J, with 11 bases between. Germline V gives CDR1 MNHEY, CDR2 SVGAGI.

V is TRBV19 and J is TRBJ1-1; D not certain. The CDR3 is 13 amino acids. V lost 5 bases, J lost 1 base, and 8 bases lay in between. Per the germline V gene, CDR1 is LNHDA and CDR2 is SQIVND (reference sequence). CDR3 nucleotides: TGTGCCAGTAGTTTTCAGTGGAACACTGAAGCTTTCTTT. It specifies CASSFQWNTEAFF.

The chain carries TRBV19 and TRBJ2-5; D possibly corresponds to TRBD2 (5 bases). Germline V gene sequence: CDR1 LNHDA, CDR2 SQIVND (reference sequence). The CDR3 length is 13 residues. The V gene lost 6 bases and the J gene lost 7 bases, with 15 bases spanning the gap. CDR3 loop: CASSPGVPGTQYF. CDR3 nucleotide sequence: TGTGCCAGTAGCCCCGGGGTCCCCGGGACCCAGTACTTC.

This clone was counted between two and nine times. This rearrangement joins TRBV9 to TRBJ2-7; 9 bases agree with TRBD2. Germline trimming cut 0 bases from V and 7 bases from J; bases unmatched to any gene: 2. There are 13 residues in the CDR3. Germline CDR1 is SGDLS and CDR2 is YYNGEE. CDR3 coding DNA: TGTGCCAGCAGCGTAGTCCTAGCGGGAGAGCAGTACTTC. Translated: CASSVVLAGEQYF.

This chain uses TRBV18 with TRBJ2-4; no clear D. Germline V gives CDR1 KGHSH, CDR2 LQKENI. CDR3 size: 15 residues. Trimming took 2 bases from V and 4 from J, leaving 12 bases between them. The chain's CDR3 is CASSPAPSVKNIQYF. CDR3 coding DNA: TGTGCCAGCTCACCAGCCCCAAGCGTTAAAAACATTCAGTACTTC. Variable domain in full (rest from reference TRBV18 and TRBJ2-4): NAGVMQNPRHLVRRRGQEARLRCSPMKGHSHVYWYRQLPEEGLKFMVYLQKENIIDESGMPKERFSAEFPKEGPSILRIQQVVRGDSAAYFCASSPAPSVKNIQYFGAGTRLSVL.

The gene calls are TRBV7-2 and TRBJ2-7, with 7 bases aligning to TRBD2. This CDR3 has 15 amino acids. Germline CDR1 and CDR2: SGHTA and FQGNSA. The junction had 5 bases not matched to a gene; V was cut back by 1 base and J by 2 bases. The CDR3 bases are TGTGCCAGCAGCTTAGGAGCGGGAACTACCTACGAGCAGTACTTC. Translation gives CASSLGAGTTYEQYF.

This clone was picked up many times. CDR3 sequence reads: CASSPGQNFMNTEAFF. CDR3 in DNA: TGCGCCAGCAGTCCGGGACAGAATTTTATGAACACTGAAGCTTTCTTT. The rearrangement joins TRBV4-1 to TRBJ1-1; TRBD1 matches 7 bases. The germline V gene has CDR1 MGHRA and CDR2 YSYEKL. The CDR3 has 16 amino acids. Losses at the gene ends were 6 bases for V and 0 bases for J; bases not matched to a gene: 10.

The chain couples TRBV7-3 to TRBJ2-2; 9 bases align to TRBD2. CDR1 is SGHTA, CDR2 FQGTGA, per germline. The CDR3 runs 16 residues. The trim removed 2 bases at V and 4 bases at J, leaving 5 bases unmatched. The CDR3 sequence: CASSLSAGGSTGELFF. The DNA of the CDR3 is TGTGCCAGCAGCTTATCCGCGGGAGGGTCCACCGGGGAGCTGTTTTTT.

V usage is TRBV6-2 or TRBV6-3 and J usage is TRBJ2-3, with 10 bases lining up with TRBD2. Germline CDR1 reads MNHEY; CDR2 reads SVGEGT. The V and J ends lost 5 bases and 2 bases, in that order; junction bases with no gene match: 7. The CDR3 loop spans 16 amino acids. The CDR3 region is CASSKGLAFSTDTQYF. CDR3 sequence (DNA): TGTGCCAGCAGTAAGGGACTAGCGTTTTCCACAGATACGCAGTATTTT.

This clone has more than one count but fewer than ten. The V call is TRBV5-1, the J call TRBJ2-7; 10 nucleotides agree with TRBD2. The germline CDR1 and CDR2 sequences are SGHRS and YFSETQ. Trimming cost V 1 base and J 2 bases; bases outside gene matches: 6. The CDR3 loop spans 16 amino acids. CDR3 loop: CASSLQGLADTYEQYF. The CDR3 nucleotides are TGCGCCAGCAGCTTGCAAGGACTAGCGGATACCTACGAGCAGTACTTC.

The J gene is TRBJ2-7, the V gene TRBV7-2; TRBD1 matches 12 bases. The germline gives CDR1 SGHTA, CDR2 FQGNSA. V trimming: 5 bases; J trimming: 5 bases; junction bases outside the gene matches: 7. The CDR3 runs to 15 residues. In DNA, the CDR3 is TGTGCCAGCAGCGGACCCGGGACAGGGGGCGACGAGCAGTACTTC. Its translation is CASSGPGTGGDEQYF.

The chain uses TRBV20-1 and TRBJ1-5; D is possibly TRBD1 (5 bases). The CDR3 runs 13 residues. Looked up from germline, CDR1 is DFQATT and CDR2 is SNEGSKA (reference sequence). V lost 5 bases and J 7 bases, leaving 15 bases between the germline ends. The CDR3 here is CSAGGGTGQPQHF. CDR3 coding DNA: TGCAGTGCTGGTGGGGGGACTGGCCAGCCCCAGCATTTT.